This T cell receptor (beta chain) is from a study of cytomegalovirus exposure and HLA in healthy donors. Across the study: The 110 or so validation repertoires used the same platform as the 650 to 750 first-cohort repertoires, a later analysis reported.

Libraries were prepared by immunoSEQ multiplex PCR; TCRdb keeps only in-frame clonotypes and omits some of them. The sample carries around 130,000 clones, more than 75% recorded once. This CDR3 has 15 residues. Germline values: CDR1 SNHLY, CDR2 FYNNEI. Trimming at V came to 6 bases and at J to 0 bases, leaving 2 bases not matched to a gene. The specimen was PBMCs. The gene calls are TRBV2 and TRBJ1-5; 10 bases map to TRBD1. The receptor was derived from a woman aged 25 to 45 in good health and CMV-seronegative. The DNA of the CDR3 is TGTGCCAGCAGGGGGACAGGGGATAGCAATCAGCCCCAGCATTTT. It specifies CASRGTGDSNQPQHF.